This T cell receptor (beta chain) appears in the sequencing data of a study of PD-1 blockade in mismatch repair-deficient tumors. Turning to the study itself: Enrolled 2013-2016, patients had progressing, pretreated mismatch repair-deficient cancers of approximately 13 types. General study points: Rapid post-treatment expansion, then contraction, generally preceding radiologic response, marked tumor-resident clones.

A note on this clone: The antigen is undetermined.

Generated by immunoSEQ multiplex PCR, the TCRdb table keeps only in-frame clones and is missing some. This sample has 120,000 or so clones, with 70% to 90% found just once. V was trimmed by 2 bases and J by 7 bases, leaving 3 bases between them. In germline, CDR1 is MGHRA, CDR2 YSYEKL. CDR3 length equals 11 residues. The clonotype originates from an adult with mismatch repair-deficient cancer. The chain joins TRBV4-1 to TRBJ2-1; no clear D. The sequenced sample was peripheral blood, obtained 44 weeks after starting pembrolizumab. CDR3 sequence reads: CASSQFNEQFF. CDR3 in DNA: TGCGCCAGCAGCCAATTTAATGAGCAGTTCTTC.